The clone carrying this T cell receptor beta chain has ten or more counts. Its antigen is undetermined. The CDR3 is made up of 11 amino acids. V was clipped by 6 bases and J by 9 bases, with 10 bases between them. Germline V lookup: CDR1 LGHDT, CDR2 YNNKEL (reference sequence). TCRdb independently ran MiXCR on the RT-PCR reads; one entry per CDR3 protein. The sample has more than 400,000 distinct CDR3 sequences, more than 7% seen once. The record originates from a study of response to subunit inactivated influenza vaccine. Study-wide findings and caveats: A suggestion made by the authors is that each seasonal influenza vaccination recruits few new T cells.

The TCR was taken from a man between 50 and 75 years old who received an inactivated influenza vaccine. The chain links TRBV3-1 to TRBJ2-3; D uncertain. Sequencing used PBMCs from blood, obtained less than 30 months after vaccination. The CDR3 loop is CASSSGRTQYF. In nucleotides, the CDR3 is TGTGCCAGCAGTTCCGGAAGGACGCAGTATTTT.